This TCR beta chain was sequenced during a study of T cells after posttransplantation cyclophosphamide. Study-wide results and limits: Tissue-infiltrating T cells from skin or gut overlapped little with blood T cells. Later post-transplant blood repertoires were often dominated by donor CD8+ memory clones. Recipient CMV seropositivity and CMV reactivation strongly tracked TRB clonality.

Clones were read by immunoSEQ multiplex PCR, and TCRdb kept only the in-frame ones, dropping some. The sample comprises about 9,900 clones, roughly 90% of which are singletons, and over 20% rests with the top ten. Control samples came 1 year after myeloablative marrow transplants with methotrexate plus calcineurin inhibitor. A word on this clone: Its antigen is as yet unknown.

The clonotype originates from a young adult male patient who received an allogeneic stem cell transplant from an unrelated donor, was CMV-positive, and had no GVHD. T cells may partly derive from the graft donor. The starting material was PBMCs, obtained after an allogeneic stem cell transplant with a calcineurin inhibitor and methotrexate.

The CDR3 region has the DNA TGTGCCAGTAGTATGGTGTGGGGTGTTACTAGCGGGAGGGCCGCGGACGAGCAGTACTTC. Translating gives CASSMVWGVTSGRAADEQYF. This rearrangement joins TRBV19 to TRBJ2-7; 13 bases align to TRBD2. The CDR3 loop spans 20 amino acids. Germline CDR1 and CDR2: LNHDA and SQIVND (reference sequence). The J segment lost 5 bases and the V segment lost 3 bases, leaving 19 bases of the junction unmatched.